Listed below are T cell receptor beta chains from one sample, sequenced in a study of blood T cell repertoires in COVID-19. The assay was immunoSEQ multiplex PCR, and TCRdb's table has in-frame clones only and misses some. The sample gives roughly 260,000 clones, roughly 86% of which show up once; over 2% is in the top ten. Sequencing input: peripheral blood. These receptors all come from a woman between 50 and 59 years old with acute or convalescent COVID-19. Both conserved end residues are part of each CDR3.

TRBJ2-1	TRBV6-2/TRBV6-3	CASSYRTRLAGRSNEQFF
TRBJ2-2	TRBV24-1	CATGTRGGTGELFF
TRBJ2-2	TRBV6-4	CASSDRGHTGELFF
TRBJ1-4	TRBV5-4	CASSPGGGIEKLFF
TRBJ1-4	TRBV2	CASSGRRDRGIF
TRBJ1-6	TRBV18	CASSGGQLTSYNSPLHF
TRBJ1-1	TRBV27	CASSKDLSGNMNTEAFF
TRBJ2-7	TRBV2	CASSGQFDEQYF
TRBJ2-3	TRBV4-1	CASSKEPTRRLFWDTQYF
TRBJ2-1	TRBV5-1	CASSLALMDITNEQFF
TRBJ2-7	TRBV19	CASSTQGYEQYF
TRBJ2-2	TRBV19	CASSIRGRSGELFF
TRBJ2-6	TRBV27	CASSLYQGGSGANVLTF
TRBJ2-3	TRBV27	CASSFAQIDTQYF
TRBJ2-3	TRBV29-1	CSVRKRLAGVYTDTQYF
TRBJ2-4	TRBV1	CTSSHDRDTVRIQYF
TRBJ2-2	TRBV21-1	CASSMAWPTGAGVGKDDGTGELFF
TRBJ2-5	TRBV19	CAVSSHVSGGETQYF
TRBJ1-1	TRBV28	CASSTGQLNTEAFF
TRBJ1-4	TRBV29-1	CSVEKGVGKLFF
TRBJ2-7	TRBV28	CASVLGSSYEQYF
TRBJ2-1	TRBV7-3	CASSLTSGMADEQFF